This T cell receptor beta chain comes out of a study of blood T cell repertoires in COVID-19. Whole-study context: T cells, B-cell-depleted T cells, or PBMCs provided the cDNA or gDNA that served as material.

Measured with immunoSEQ multiplex PCR; TCRdb has only the in-frame clones, and not every one. Found here are just under 65,000 clones, roughly 85% of them singletons; the top ten hold approximately 39%. The V gene's germline CDR1 is SGHDN and CDR2 FVKESK. Trimming cost V 3 bases and J 4 bases, with 14 bases left between them. The CDR3 sequence is 15 residues long. The clonotype was recovered from a human donor in a cohort sampled during active COVID-19. Sequencing input: peripheral blood. The J gene is TRBJ2-3, the V gene TRBV14; D gene ambiguous. The CDR3 here is CASSHQVNVADTQYF. In nucleotides, the CDR3 is TGTGCCAGCAGCCACCAGGTTAATGTTGCAGATACGCAGTATTTT.